The present T cell receptor beta chain was sequenced within a study of Ad26.COV2.S vaccination and SARS-CoV-2 variants. Study-wide results and limits: Reported findings describe substantial breadth in spike-specific CD8+ and CD4+ T cell responses following vaccination.

Treatment indicated: roughly 18 received Ad26.COV2.S at low or high dose, single or two shots; about 5 received placebo; per-sample allocation not given. Following the first vaccine or placebo injection, samples were taken on day 63. Based in Boston, the donor was an adult of 18-55 years. The data were produced by immunoSEQ multiplex PCR, yet TCRdb's version contains in-frame clones alone and is incomplete. The table shows roughly 330,000 clones, with around 90% occurring only once. A word on this clone: Its antigen is currently unknown.

Germline CDR1 SGDLS, CDR2 YYNGEE. The ends were cut back, 3 bases at V and 0 bases at J, with 15 bases in the middle. This CDR3 is 16 amino acids long. The material was peripheral blood, obtained in a trial of Ad26.COV2.S vaccine versus placebo. The chain links TRBV9 to TRBJ1-1; D unresolved. This clonotype was obtained from a person aged 18-60 years who received the Ad26.COV2.S COVID-19 vaccine or a placebo. CDR3 loop: CASSAEVFSMNTEAFF. The CDR3 coding sequence is TGTGCCAGCAGCGCCGAGGTGTTCTCTATGAACACTGAAGCTTTCTTT.